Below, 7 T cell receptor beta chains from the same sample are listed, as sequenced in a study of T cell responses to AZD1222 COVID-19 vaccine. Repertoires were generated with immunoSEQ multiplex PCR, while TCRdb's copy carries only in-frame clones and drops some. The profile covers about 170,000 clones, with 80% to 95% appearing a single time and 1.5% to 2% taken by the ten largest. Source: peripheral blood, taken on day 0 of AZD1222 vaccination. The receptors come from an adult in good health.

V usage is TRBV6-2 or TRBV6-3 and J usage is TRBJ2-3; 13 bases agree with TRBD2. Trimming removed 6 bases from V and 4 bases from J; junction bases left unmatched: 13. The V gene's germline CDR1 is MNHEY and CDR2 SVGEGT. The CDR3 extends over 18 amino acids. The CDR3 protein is CASRPTPRTSGGPDTQYF. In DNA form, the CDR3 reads TGTGCCAGCAGACCTACCCCCCGGACTAGCGGGGGCCCAGATACGCAGTATTTT.

DNA for the CDR3: TGTGCCAGCAGTGAAGCACAAGGGGGCTCCTACAATGAGCAGTTCTTC. Translating it yields CASSEAQGGSYNEQFF. V gene TRBV2 combines with J gene TRBJ2-1, with a tentative D call TRBD1 (6 bases). This CDR3 contains 16 residues. The ends were cut back, 0 bases at V and 0 bases at J, with 9 bases in the middle. Germline loops: CDR1 SNHLY, CDR2 FYNNEI.

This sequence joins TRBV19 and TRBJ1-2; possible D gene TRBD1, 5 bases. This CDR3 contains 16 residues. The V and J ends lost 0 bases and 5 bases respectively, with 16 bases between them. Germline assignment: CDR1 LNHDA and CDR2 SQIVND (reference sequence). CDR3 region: CASSIDQRGVRYGYTF. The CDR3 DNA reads TGTGCCAGTAGTATAGATCAGAGAGGGGTAAGGTATGGCTACACCTTC.

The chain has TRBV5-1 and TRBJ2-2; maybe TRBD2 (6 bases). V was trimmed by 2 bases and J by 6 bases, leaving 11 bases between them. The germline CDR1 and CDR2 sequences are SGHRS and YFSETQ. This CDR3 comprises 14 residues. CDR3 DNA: TGCGCCAGCAGCTTTCGGGAGAGGCCCGGGGAGCTGTTTTTT. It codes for CASSFRERPGELFF.

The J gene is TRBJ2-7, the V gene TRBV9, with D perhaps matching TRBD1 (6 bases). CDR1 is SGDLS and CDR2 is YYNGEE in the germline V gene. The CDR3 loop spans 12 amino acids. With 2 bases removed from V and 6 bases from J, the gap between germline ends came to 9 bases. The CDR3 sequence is CASSVAGAEQYF. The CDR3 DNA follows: TGTGCCAGCAGCGTCGCAGGGGCCGAGCAGTACTTC.

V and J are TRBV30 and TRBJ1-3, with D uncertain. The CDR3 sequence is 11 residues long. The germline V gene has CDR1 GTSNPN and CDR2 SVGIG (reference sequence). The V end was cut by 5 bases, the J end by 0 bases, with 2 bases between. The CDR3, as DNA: TGTGCCTGGGCCTCTGGAAACACCATATATTTT. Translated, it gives CAWASGNTIYF.

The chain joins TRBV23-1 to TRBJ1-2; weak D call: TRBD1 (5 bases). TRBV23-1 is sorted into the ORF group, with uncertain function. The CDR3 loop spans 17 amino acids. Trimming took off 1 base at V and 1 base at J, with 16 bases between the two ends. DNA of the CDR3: TGCGCCAGCAGTCAATTTCAGGAGATCAGGGATAACTATGGCTACACCTTC. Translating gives CASSQFQEIRDNYGYTF.